Each of the 7 T cell receptor beta chains below was sequenced from the same sample in a study of shared clonotypes between healthy human individuals (dated by TCRdb to 2020 to 2022). Libraries were built with the immunoSEQ multiplex PCR assay. TCRdb took over this immuneACCESS table, retaining in-frame rearrangements with V and J assigned. Such tables are incomplete; in checked studies, under half of the missing clones stem from an unresolved V gene, and the remainder is unexplained. This sample is represented by about 2.1 million clones; just under 95% of them were singletons. The biggest ten clones account for more than 1.5% of the sample. CD8 naive samples were CD45RO-negative cells positively selected for CCR7, giving a CD45RA+CCR7+ population that excluded TemRA cells. Sequenced: naive CD8+ T cells from PBMCs. The cell subset or site label on this specimen signifies: CD45RA+CCR7+. All receptors derive from a man aged 18 to 30 in good health. Some clones in this sample may be carry-over from other donors' samples.

As to this clone: This could be a read error, since a much larger clone is one nucleotide away. This specimen includes other DNA sequences encoding the same CDR3. V and J are TRBV6-1 and TRBJ2-7; D remains ambiguous. Trimming removed 4 bases at V and 0 bases at J, with 1 base between. The CDR3 totals 11 residues. Germline loops: CDR1 MNHNS, CDR2 SASEGT. The CDR3 nucleotides read TGTGCCAGCAGTGCCTCCTACGAGCAGTACTTC. It is translated as CASSASYEQYF.

The chain employs TRBV11-2 and TRBJ2-5; D unclear. Germline CDR1 and CDR2: SGHAT and FQNNGV. V was clipped by 1 base and J by 5 bases, with 11 bases between them. The CDR3 totals 14 residues. The chain's CDR3 is CASSLAISLETQYF. The CDR3 nucleotides read TGTGCCAGCAGCTTAGCTATATCCTTGGAGACCCAGTACTTC.

This clone was counted once. The J gene is TRBJ1-2, the V gene TRBV30; D is possibly TRBD1 (5 bases). Germline assignment: CDR1 GTSNPN and CDR2 SVGIG (reference sequence). V lost 8 bases to trimming and J lost 4 bases, with 17 bases between them. This CDR3 is built from 13 residues. The chain's CDR3 is CATLGGGFYGYTF. CDR3 DNA: TGTGCCACCCTCGGGGGGGGATTCTATGGCTACACCTTC. Full variable domain (missing parts from reference TRBV30 and TRBJ1-2): SQTIHQWPATLVQPVGSPLSLECTVEGTSNPNLYWYRQAAGRGLQLLFYSVGIGQISSEVPQNLSASRPQDRQFILSSKKLLLSDSGFYLCATLGGGFYGYTFGSGTRLTVV.

This clone appeared a few times. Other DNA sequences in this specimen translate into the identical CDR3. V and J are TRBV19 and TRBJ1-1; D is undetermined. The CDR3 loop spans 13 amino acids. V was shortened by 5 bases and J by 2 bases, with 9 bases between the two germline ends. Germline V gene sequence: CDR1 LNHDA, CDR2 SQIVND (reference sequence). This CDR3 is CASSFGGNTEAFF. In nucleotides, the CDR3 is TGTGCCAGTAGTTTCGGTGGAAACACTGAAGCTTTCTTT. Filled out from reference TRBV19 and TRBJ1-1, the complete variable domain reads DGGITQSPKYLFRKEGQNVTLSCEQNLNHDAMYWYRQDPGQGLRLIYYSQIVNDFQKGDIAEGYSVSREKKESFPLTVTSAQKNPTAFYLCASSFGGNTEAFFGQGTRLTVV.

The V call is TRBV6-1, the J call TRBJ1-5, with TRBD1 as a possible D gene (6 bases). CDR3 length: 15 amino acids. Germline CDR1 reads MNHNS; CDR2 reads SASEGT. V gave up 2 bases and J gave up 4 bases, with 12 bases separating them. For the CDR3, the DNA is TGTGCCAGCAGTGAAAGGGGGGGCCGGAATCAGCCCCAGCATTTT. Amino acids: CASSERGGRNQPQHF.

This chain uses TRBV10-3 with TRBJ1-2, with D uncertain. Germline V gene sequence: CDR1 ENHRY, CDR2 SYGVKD. This CDR3 contains 16 residues. V dropped 8 bases and J dropped 6 bases, with 25 bases sitting between them. CDR3 sequence: CAIGVEWRERVHGYTF. For the CDR3, the DNA is TGTGCCATCGGGGTGGAGTGGAGGGAGAGAGTACATGGCTACACCTTC.

The V and J genes are TRBV11-2 and TRBJ2-5; 7 positions agree with TRBD2. The germline CDR1 and CDR2 sequences are SGHAT and FQNNGV. The CDR3 consists of 15 residues. V shed 1 base and J 3 bases; nucleotides not matched to a gene: 5. The CDR3 DNA follows: TGTGCCAGCAGCTTAGGGACTAGGACGGAAGAGACCCAGTACTTC. Protein: CASSLGTRTEETQYF.